Each of the 25 T cell receptor beta chains below was sequenced from the same sample in a study of PD-L1 blockade in urothelial cancer. TCRdb keeps only in-frame clones here, not all; method: immunoSEQ multiplex PCR. The data show about 50,000 clones, about 80% seen once. Specimen: PBMCs, collected around atezolizumab (anti-PD-L1) treatment. The receptor source for this set is a man between 65 and 85 years old with urothelial cancer.

The chain links TRBV6-6 to TRBJ1-2; possibly TRBD1 for D (6 bases). The CDR3 sequence is 12 residues long. The V and J ends lost 5 bases and 7 bases respectively, with 11 bases between them. Per germline, CDR1 MNHNY and CDR2 SVGAGI (reference sequence). For the CDR3, the DNA is TGTGCCAGCAGTGCGACAGGCCCTGGCTACACCTTC. Encoded protein: CASSATGPGYTF.

The V call is TRBV4-3, the J call TRBJ1-2; maybe TRBD1 (5 bases). There are 12 residues in the CDR3. Germline-derived CDR1 and CDR2 are LGHNA and YSLEER. V dropped 3 bases and J dropped 8 bases, with 10 bases sitting between them. This chain's CDR3 is CASSQVGAGYTF. CDR3 coding DNA: TGCGCCAGCAGCCAGGTAGGGGCAGGCTACACCTTC.

The chain uses TRBV6-6 and TRBJ2-4; D perhaps matches TRBD2 (5 bases). Germline V lookup: CDR1 MNHNY, CDR2 SVGAGI (reference sequence). CDR3 size: 13 residues. Trimming cost V 2 bases and J 10 bases, with 12 bases left between them. The CDR3 region has the DNA TGTGCCAGCAGTTACATCACCGGGGAGATTCAGTACTTC. This translates into CASSYITGEIQYF.

The chain links TRBV15 to TRBJ2-3; 11 bases line up with TRBD1. The CDR3 is made up of 16 amino acids. CDR1 and CDR2 (germline): LNHNV, YYDKDF (reference sequence). The J segment lost 5 bases and the V segment lost 1 base, leaving 5 bases of the junction unmatched. CDR3 DNA sequence: TGTGCCACCAGCAGAGGAGGACAGGGGGCCCAAGATACGCAGTATTTT. It encodes CATSRGGQGAQDTQYF. The full variable domain, in which reference TRBV15 and TRBJ2-3 provide the parts outside the CDR3, is DAMVIQNPRYQVTQFGKPVTLSCSQTLNHNVMYWYQQKSSQAPKLLFHYYDKDFNNEADTPDNFQSRRPNTSFCFLDIRSPGLGDTAMYLCATSRGGQGAQDTQYFGPGTRLTVL.

The V call is TRBV6-6, the J call TRBJ2-5, with D perhaps matching TRBD1 (6 bases). Per the germline V gene, CDR1 is MNHNY and CDR2 is SVGAGI (reference sequence). The V gene lost 0 bases and the J gene lost 5 bases, with 13 bases spanning the gap. The CDR3 is made up of 15 amino acids. The CDR3: CASSYSTGSGETQYF. Written as DNA, the CDR3 is TGTGCCAGCAGTTACTCGACAGGTTCTGGGGAGACCCAGTACTTC.

This rearrangement joins TRBV19 to TRBJ2-6; weak D call: TRBD1 (5 bases). Trimming removed 5 bases from V and 2 bases from J, with 7 bases in between. Germline lookup yields CDR1 LNHDA and CDR2 SQIVND (reference sequence). The CDR3 extends over 14 amino acids. CDR3 coding DNA: TGTGCCAGTAGTCCCAGGGCTGGGGCCAACGTCCTGACTTTC. This codes for CASSPRAGANVLTF.

The chain links TRBV6-1 to TRBJ1-5; D might be TRBD1 (6 bases). CDR3 length: 14 residues. Trimming left V 4 bases short and J 16 bases short, with 23 bases between. The germline CDR1 and CDR2 sequences are MNHNS and SASEGT. CDR3: CASSVRIVIRGSHF. The CDR3 DNA follows: TGTGCCAGCAGTGTGAGGATAGTCATCAGGGGTTCACATTTT.

In its sample, this clone was seen a few times. The V gene is TRBV5-6, the J gene TRBJ2-7, with 13 bases fitting TRBD2. The V gene's germline CDR1 is SGHDT and CDR2 YYEEEE. The V segment lost 3 bases and the J segment 7 bases; nucleotides outside the gene matches: 7. The CDR3 loop spans 15 amino acids. CDR3 loop: CASSSPGLAGSEQYF. In DNA form, the CDR3 reads TGTGCCAGCAGCTCACCGGGACTAGCGGGATCTGAGCAGTACTTC.

This clone has more than one count but fewer than ten. The V gene is TRBV30, the J gene TRBJ1-2; TRBD1 matches at 9 bases. Germline V CDR1 and CDR2: GTSNPN, SVGIG (reference sequence). CDR3 length equals 14 residues. V lost 3 bases and J lost 2; bases outside the gene matches: 4. CDR3 protein: CAWRYRGPNYGYTF. The CDR3 DNA sequence: TGTGCCTGGAGATACAGGGGGCCCAACTATGGCTACACCTTC. The full variable domain, completed using reference TRBV30 and TRBJ1-2, is SQTIHQWPATLVQPVGSPLSLECTVEGTSNPNLYWYRQAAGRGLQLLFYSVGIGQISSEVPQNLSASRPQDRQFILSSKKLLLSDSGFYLCAWRYRGPNYGYTFGSGTRLTVV.

The chain carries TRBV28 and TRBJ1-2; 9 bases are a match to TRBD1. Germline trimming cut 4 bases from V and 2 bases from J; bases unmatched to any gene: 5. The CDR3 runs 15 residues. The germline gives CDR1 MDHEN, CDR2 SYDVKM. CDR3 DNA sequence: TGTGCCAGCAGTTCCCCACAGGGGGCGAACTATGGCTACACCTTC. It translates to CASSSPQGANYGYTF.

The V and J genes are TRBV28 and TRBJ2-1; possible D gene TRBD2, 6 bases. Trimming stripped 4 bases from V and 5 bases from J, with 18 bases between. The CDR3 is made up of 16 amino acids. Germline lookup yields CDR1 MDHEN and CDR2 SYDVKM. CDR3 sequence reads: CASSYPGLRVNNEQFF. The CDR3 nucleotides read TGTGCCAGCAGTTACCCGGGACTTAGGGTTAACAATGAGCAGTTCTTC.

This chain connects TRBV5-1 to TRBJ2-5; 8 positions match TRBD1. The CDR3 totals 15 residues. V was pared by 4 bases and J by 2 bases, with 7 bases of the junction left unmatched. From germline, CDR1 is SGHRS and CDR2 YFSETQ. Here the CDR3 reads CASSQMGQVQETQYF. The CDR3 DNA reads TGCGCCAGCAGCCAAATGGGACAGGTTCAAGAGACCCAGTACTTC.

V usage is TRBV19 and J usage is TRBJ1-1; 10 nucleotides agree with TRBD1. The CDR3 is 14 residues long. With V trimmed by 6 bases and J by 5 bases, 6 bases remained unmatched. CDR1 is LNHDA and CDR2 is SQIVND in the germline V gene (reference sequence). The CDR3 is CASRVTGGGTEAFF. Written as DNA, the CDR3 is TGTGCCAGTAGAGTGACAGGGGGCGGAACTGAAGCTTTCTTT.

The rearrangement uses TRBV18 and TRBJ2-3; D not certain. The CDR3 has 15 residues. With 6 bases removed from V and 0 bases from J, the gap between germline ends came to 13 bases. The germline gives CDR1 KGHSH, CDR2 LQKENI. CDR3 DNA sequence: TGTGCCAGCTCCCCAACGAGAATGAGCACAGATACGCAGTATTTT. Protein product: CASSPTRMSTDTQYF.

The gene calls are TRBV12-5 and TRBJ1-2, with 9 nucleotides matching TRBD1. V lost 2 bases to trimming and J lost 7 bases; unmatched junction nucleotides: 5. CDR3 size: 14 residues. Germline V gives CDR1 LGHNT, CDR2 FRNRAP. The CDR3 is CASGLTGDRAGYTF. In DNA, the CDR3 is TGTGCTAGTGGTTTGACGGGGGACAGGGCTGGCTACACCTTC.

The V gene is TRBV7-9, the J gene TRBJ2-3; perhaps TRBD2 as D (5 bases). Germline values: CDR1 SEHNR, CDR2 FQNEAQ (reference sequence). V lost 3 bases and J lost 4, with 11 bases in between. CDR3 length: 14 amino acids. CDR3: CASSLGSGSDTQYF. The CDR3 coding sequence is TGTGCCAGCAGCTTGGGATCGGGGTCAGATACGCAGTATTTT.

This clone has a count of ten or more. This chain links TRBV28 with TRBJ2-2; D is ambiguous. The CDR3 spans 12 residues. V lost 4 bases to trimming and J lost 9 bases, with 9 bases between them. Germline lookup yields CDR1 MDHEN and CDR2 SYDVKM. The CDR3 region is CASSSGSRELFF. DNA of the CDR3: TGTGCCAGCAGTTCCGGGTCCCGGGAGCTGTTTTTT.

V gene TRBV18 combines with J gene TRBJ1-4; D unresolved. V lost 3 bases to trimming and J lost 1 base, with 3 bases between them. This CDR3 region has 13 residues. From germline, CDR1 is KGHSH and CDR2 LQKENI. CDR3 coding DNA: TGTGCCAGCTCACCCAGAACTAATGAAAAACTGTTTTTT. Amino acids: CASSPRTNEKLFF.

The chain employs TRBV28 and TRBJ2-7, with 7 bases that match TRBD1. Germline values: CDR1 MDHEN, CDR2 SYDVKM. V trimming: 5 bases; J trimming: 3 bases; junction bases outside the gene matches: 10. The CDR3 loop spans 15 amino acids. The CDR3 protein is CASSTRDSNLYEQYF. CDR3 DNA sequence: TGTGCCAGCAGTACCAGGGACAGTAATCTCTACGAGCAGTACTTC. The entire variable domain, with the rest obtained from reference TRBV28 and TRBJ2-7, is as follows: DVKVTQSSRYLVKRTGEKVFLECVQDMDHENMFWYRQDPGLGLRLIYFSYDVKMKEKGDIPEGYSVSREKKERFSLILESASTNQTSMYLCASSTRDSNLYEQYFGPGTRLTVT.

This sequence joins TRBV5-1 and TRBJ1-6; TRBD1 is a possible D gene (5 bases). V was cut by 0 bases and J by 7 bases, with 5 bases left in between. The length of the CDR3 is 13 residues. Germline values: CDR1 SGHRS, CDR2 YFSETQ. CDR3 loop: CASSLEGNSPLHF. DNA for the CDR3: TGCGCCAGCAGCTTGGAGGGGAATTCACCCCTCCACTTT.

V is TRBV2 and J is TRBJ2-6; tentatively, D is TRBD2 (6 bases). CDR3 length equals 15 residues. The germline V gene encodes CDR1 SNHLY and CDR2 FYNNEI. V lost 6 bases and J lost 4, with 13 bases in between. The DNA for the CDR3 is TGTGCCAGCAGCGCGCGGGGAACCGGGGCCAACGTCCTGACTTTC. Its translation: CASSARGTGANVLTF.

The rearrangement links TRBV6-1 to TRBJ2-3, with D possibly matching TRBD1 (5 bases). V lost 6 bases to trimming and J lost 0 bases, with 10 bases between them. There are 14 residues in the CDR3. CDR1 MNHNS and CDR2 SASEGT come from the germline V gene. CDR3 protein: CASRRTTSTDTQYF. The CDR3 DNA is TGTGCCAGCAGGAGGACAACTAGCACAGATACGCAGTATTTT.

This clone is a singleton in its sample. The J gene is TRBJ2-1, the V gene TRBV6-5; a possible D gene is TRBD2 (6 bases). CDR3 length equals 16 residues. Germline assignment: CDR1 MNHEY and CDR2 SVGAGI. V lost 0 bases, J lost 0 bases, and 9 bases lay in between. The CDR3 spells CASSYSRRDSYNEQFF. The CDR3 DNA sequence: TGTGCCAGCAGTTACTCGCGGCGGGACTCCTACAATGAGCAGTTCTTC.

This chain connects TRBV4-1 to TRBJ1-3; TRBD1 is a possible D gene (5 bases). The V end lost 4 bases, the J end lost 2 bases, and 9 bases lay between the germline ends. Per the germline V gene, CDR1 is MGHRA and CDR2 is YSYEKL. This CDR3 comprises 14 residues. CDR3 loop: CASSPQGAGNTIYF. DNA of the CDR3: TGCGCCAGCAGCCCTCAGGGCGCTGGAAACACCATATATTTT.

The chain couples TRBV7-3 to TRBJ2-7, with 9 bases fitting TRBD2. Per the germline V gene, CDR1 is SGHTA and CDR2 is FQGTGA. There are 15 residues in the CDR3. V shed 2 bases and J 5 bases; nucleotides not matched to a gene: 7. The CDR3 bases are TGTGCCAGCAGCTTATTGGCGGGGGGGCTGAACGAGCAGTACTTC. Translated, it gives CASSLLAGGLNEQYF.